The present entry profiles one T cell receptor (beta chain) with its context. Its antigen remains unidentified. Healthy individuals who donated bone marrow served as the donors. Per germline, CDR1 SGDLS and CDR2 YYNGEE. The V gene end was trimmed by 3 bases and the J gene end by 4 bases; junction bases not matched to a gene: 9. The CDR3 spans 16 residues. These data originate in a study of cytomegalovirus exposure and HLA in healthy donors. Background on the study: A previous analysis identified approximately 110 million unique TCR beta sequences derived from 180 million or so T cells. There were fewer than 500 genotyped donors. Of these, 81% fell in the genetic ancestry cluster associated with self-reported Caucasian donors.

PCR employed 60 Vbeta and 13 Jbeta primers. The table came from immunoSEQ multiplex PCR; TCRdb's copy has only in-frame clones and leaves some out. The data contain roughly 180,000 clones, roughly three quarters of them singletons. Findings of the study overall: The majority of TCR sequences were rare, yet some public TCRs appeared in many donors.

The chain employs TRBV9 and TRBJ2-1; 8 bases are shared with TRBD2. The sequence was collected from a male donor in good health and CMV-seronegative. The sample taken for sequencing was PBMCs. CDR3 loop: CASSARPAGEYNEQFF. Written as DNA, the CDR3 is TGTGCCAGCAGCGCACGCCCAGCGGGAGAATACAATGAGCAGTTCTTC.